The 2 T cell receptor beta chains listed next were all sequenced from one sample in a study of T cell responses to AZD1222 COVID-19 vaccine. Clones were read by immunoSEQ multiplex PCR, and TCRdb kept only the in-frame ones, dropping some. There are 80,000 to 95,000 clones in the sample; 85% to 90% occur only once, and approximately 4.5% lies in the top ten. The sequencing used peripheral blood, collected on day 0 of MenACWY control vaccination. These TCRs come from an adult in good health.

The chain joins TRBV28 to TRBJ1-1; D perhaps matches TRBD1 (6 bases). The CDR3 consists of 15 residues. Germline V CDR1 and CDR2: MDHEN, SYDVKM. Between the trimmed V and J ends, which lost 0 bases and 7 bases, there was a span of 15 bases. CDR3 nucleotide sequence: TGTGCCAGCAGTTTATGGTCGGATGGAGGGGGTGAAGCTTTCTTT. Its protein is CASSLWSDGGGEAFF.

This clone was counted a few times. Within the sample, other DNA sequences also encode this same CDR3. V and J are TRBV28 and TRBJ1-5; D uncertain. V lost 2 bases, J lost 2 bases, and 7 bases lay in between. CDR3 length equals 14 residues. Germline CDR1 and CDR2: MDHEN and SYDVKM. The CDR3 nucleotides are TGTGCCAGCAGTTTACAAGGTGGCAATCAGCCCCAGCATTTT. This sequence encodes CASSLQGGNQPQHF.